The 24 T cell receptor beta chains reported below all come from one sample, sequenced in a study of T cells in Graves' hyperthyroidism and ophthalmopathy. The source material, RNA transcripts, was used to amplify TCR beta CDR3 regions. The TCR CDR3 was amplified in a first-round RT-PCR using the HTBI primer set. Each CDR3 protein is one row after TCRdb ran MiXCR on the multiplex PCR reads. The profile shows 200,000 to 300,000 distinct CDR3 sequences, approximately 24% of them singletons. The sample taken for sequencing was blood. These TCRs come from a woman in her thirties or forties with Graves' ophthalmopathy.

In this sample, this clonotype turned up many times. The chain carries TRBV12-3 or TRBV12-4 and TRBJ1-1; D uncertain. This CDR3 spans 13 amino acids. Trimming left V 0 bases short and J 4 bases short, with 6 bases between. The CDR3 region is CASSLALTTEAFF. The DNA for the CDR3 is TGTGCCAGCAGTTTAGCGCTGACCACTGAAGCTTTCTTT.

This clonotype has a count of ten or more. This chain uses TRBV4-1 with TRBJ2-2, with D tentatively TRBD2 (5 bases). CDR1 and CDR2 (germline): MGHRA, YSYEKL. V was trimmed by 5 bases and J by 1 base, leaving 8 bases between them. The CDR3 consists of 14 residues. The CDR3 sequence: CASSGGWNTGELFF. DNA of the CDR3: TGCGCCAGCAGCGGCGGGTGGAACACCGGGGAGCTGTTTTTT.

This clonotype has ten or more counts. The CDR3 sequence is CASSLVGAGGGVEQYF. Written as DNA, the CDR3 is TGTGCCAGCAGCTTGGTTGGAGCGGGAGGTGGTGTCGAGCAGTACTTC. V is TRBV5-6 and J is TRBJ2-7, with TRBD2 identical over 9 bases. The germline V gene has CDR1 SGHDT and CDR2 YYEEEE. This CDR3 region has 16 residues. The V and J ends lost 0 bases and 6 bases, in that order; junction bases with no gene match: 10.

This clonotype showed up many times. The chain uses TRBV29-1 and TRBJ1-1; TRBD1 might be the D (6 bases). V was pared by 6 bases and J by 1 base, with 18 bases between. From germline, CDR1 is SQVTM and CDR2 ANQGSEA. The CDR3 spans 15 residues. For the CDR3, the DNA is TGCAGCGTGGGCCTAGGGGGGAGGGCGAACACTGAAGCTTTCTTT. Amino acids: CSVGLGGRANTEAFF.

This clonotype was seen ten or more times. The chain combines TRBV19 with TRBJ2-5; 10 bases align to TRBD2. Trimming at V came to 7 bases and at J to 2 bases, leaving 7 bases not matched to a gene. The CDR3 is 15 residues long. Germline V gene sequence: CDR1 LNHDA, CDR2 SQIVND (reference sequence). The DNA for the CDR3 is TGTGCCAGTAAGGGGCTAGCGGGAGTTCAAGAGACCCAGTACTTC. Amino acids: CASKGLAGVQETQYF.

This clonotype has a count of ten or more. This chain joins TRBV19 and TRBJ1-1; D perhaps matches TRBD1 (5 bases). The CDR3 sequence is 13 residues long. The V and J ends lost 7 bases and 6 bases respectively, with 15 bases between them. Germline V gives CDR1 LNHDA, CDR2 SQIVND (reference sequence). Here the CDR3 reads CASKEGLRAEAFF. The CDR3 nucleotides read TGTGCCAGTAAGGAGGGGCTCCGGGCTGAAGCTTTCTTT.

This clonotype was counted at least ten times. V is TRBV5-5 and J is TRBJ1-2; the match to TRBD1 covers 7 bases. The V and J ends lost 4 bases and 8 bases, in that order; junction bases with no gene match: 5. The CDR3 length is 12 residues. Germline loops: CDR1 SGHKS, CDR2 YYEKEE (reference sequence). CDR3 amino acids: CASSNDRAGYTF. CDR3 nucleotide sequence: TGTGCCAGCAGCAACGACAGGGCGGGCTACACCTTC. Using reference TRBV5-5 and TRBJ1-2 for the parts outside the CDR3, the full variable domain is DAGVTQSPTHLIKTRGQQVTLRCSPISGHKSVSWYQQVLGQGPQFIFQYYEKEERGRGNFPDRFSARQFPNYSSELNVNALLLGDSALYLCASSNDRAGYTFGSGTRLTVV.

The chain couples TRBV11-2 to TRBJ2-7; a weak D match, TRBD2 (5 bases). Looked up from germline, CDR1 is SGHAT and CDR2 is FQNNGV. The V gene lost 0 bases and the J gene lost 1 base, with 16 bases spanning the gap. The CDR3 totals 17 residues. This chain's CDR3 is CASSLDPGPPGSYEQYF. CDR3 in DNA: TGTGCCAGCAGCTTAGACCCGGGTCCCCCGGGGTCCTACGAGCAGTACTTC.

This clonotype has a count of ten or more. The V gene is TRBV20-1, the J gene TRBJ2-5, with D perhaps matching TRBD1 or TRBD2 (5 bases each). The CDR3 covers 12 residues. The V and J ends lost 1 base and 7 bases respectively, with 10 bases between them. From germline, CDR1 is DFQATT and CDR2 SNEGSKA (reference sequence). The CDR3 loop reads CSARGIGGTQYF. Here the CDR3 DNA reads TGCAGTGCTAGAGGGATTGGGGGGACCCAGTACTTC.

This clonotype was seen ten or more times. The chain is built from TRBV11-2 and TRBJ1-5; 7 nucleotides line up with TRBD1. Germline CDR1 and CDR2: SGHAT and FQNNGV. The CDR3 runs 18 residues. V was pared by 5 bases and J by 0 bases, with 13 bases of the junction left unmatched. The CDR3 DNA is TGTGCCAGCAGCCACCGCCGGGACAGCCCCTATAGCAATCAGCCCCAGCATTTT. Translated: CASSHRRDSPYSNQPQHF.

The rearrangement links TRBV6-1 to TRBJ1-5; D is unresolved. This CDR3 region has 14 residues. With 5 bases removed from V and 7 bases from J, the gap between germline ends came to 15 bases. CDR1 MNHNS and CDR2 SASEGT come from the germline V gene. CDR3 residues: CASSPGRVSQPQHF. In DNA, the CDR3 is TGTGCCAGCAGTCCCGGAAGGGTTTCCCAGCCCCAGCATTTT.

This clonotype was observed many times. This rearrangement joins TRBV11-2 to TRBJ1-1; a possible D gene is TRBD1 (5 bases). Germline CDR1 and CDR2: SGHAT and FQNNGV. The germline V and J ends were trimmed by 0 bases and 0 bases, with 11 bases remaining between them. The CDR3 runs to 16 residues. CDR3 in DNA: TGTGCCAGCAGCTTAGAGGAGGGGTCGATGAACACTGAAGCTTTCTTT. Amino acid sequence: CASSLEEGSMNTEAFF.

This clonotype came up many times. The DNA for the CDR3 is TGCAGTGCTAATAGCGGGGTCTACGAGCAGTACTTC. It encodes CSANSGVYEQYF. The rearrangement links TRBV20-1 to TRBJ2-7; 8 bases map to TRBD2. Per the germline V gene, CDR1 is DFQATT and CDR2 is SNEGSKA (reference sequence). The CDR3 extends over 12 amino acids. J was trimmed by 3 bases and V by 4 bases; bases with no gene match: 2.

This chain connects TRBV11-1 to TRBJ2-7; 7 nucleotides line up with TRBD1. Per germline, CDR1 SGHAT and CDR2 FQDESV (reference sequence). CDR3 size: 16 residues. J gave up 6 bases and V 5 bases, and 16 bases lay outside the gene matches. CDR3 bases: TGTGCCAGCAGCCTCTATACGGGGACAGTAAGGTTCGAGCAGTACTTC. Translating gives CASSLYTGTVRFEQYF.

The sample holds many counts of this clonotype. The gene calls are TRBV7-9 and TRBJ1-5; D uncertain. CDR3 length equals 15 residues. The germline V gene encodes CDR1 SEHNR and CDR2 FQNEAQ (reference sequence). Trimming removed 3 bases at V and 1 base at J, with 10 bases between. The CDR3 here is CASSLYIRSNQPQHF. CDR3 bases: TGTGCCAGCAGCTTGTACATTAGGAGCAATCAGCCCCAGCATTTT.

The chain recombines TRBV19 with TRBJ1-2; a possible D gene is TRBD1 (5 bases). Germline values: CDR1 LNHDA, CDR2 SQIVND (reference sequence). Trimming pared 7 bases from V and 4 bases from J, leaving 19 bases between. This CDR3 is 15 amino acids long. CDR3 DNA sequence: TGTGCCAGTACCCTCGGCAGGGCTTCGGGCTATGGCTACACCTTC. Translation: CASTLGRASGYGYTF.

This clonotype has at least ten counts. The chain has TRBV7-3 and TRBJ1-6, with a weak D call TRBD1 (5 bases). Germline V gene data show CDR1 as SGHTA and CDR2 as FQGTGA. CDR3 size: 14 residues. V lost 3 bases and J 7 bases, leaving 10 bases between the germline ends. CDR3: CASSLAGRNSPLHF. DNA for the CDR3: TGTGCCAGCAGCTTGGCAGGGAGGAATTCACCCCTCCACTTT.

This clonotype occurred many times. V is TRBV27 and J is TRBJ2-7; D is undetermined. V was pared by 2 bases and J by 2 bases, with 10 bases between. CDR3 length: 14 amino acids. Germline CDR1 is MNHEY and CDR2 is SMNVEV (reference sequence). CDR3 sequence: CASSLRASTYEQYF. The DNA of the CDR3 is TGTGCCAGCAGTTTAAGAGCGTCCACCTACGAGCAGTACTTC.

This clonotype was counted ten times or more. The rearrangement uses TRBV28 and TRBJ2-7, with a possible D match to TRBD1 (8 bases). Germline V CDR1 and CDR2: MDHEN, SYDVKM. V was clipped by 5 bases and J by 3 bases, with 14 bases between them. CDR3 length: 14 residues. CDR3 DNA sequence: TGTGCCAGCAGTCCATACAGGGGGGGCTACGAGCAGTACTTC. It translates to CASSPYRGGYEQYF.

For the CDR3, the DNA is TGTGCCAGCAGCCACCTCGAGCAAGAGACCCAGTACTTC. Translation: CASSHLEQETQYF. The chain combines TRBV6-2 or TRBV6-3 with TRBJ2-5; D is unclear. Per the germline V gene, CDR1 is MNHEY and CDR2 is SVGEGT. Trimming removed 6 bases from V and 2 bases from J, with 10 bases in between. This CDR3 is built from 13 residues.

The V and J genes are TRBV5-1 and TRBJ1-2; a weak D match, TRBD1 (5 bases). CDR3 length: 13 residues. The germline V gene encodes CDR1 SGHRS and CDR2 YFSETQ. V dropped 4 bases and J dropped 8 bases, with 15 bases sitting between them. This CDR3 reads CASSPDTLGGYTF. The CDR3 bases are TGCGCCAGCAGCCCGGACACCCTCGGGGGCTACACCTTC.

This clonotype appeared many times. Written as DNA, the CDR3 is TGCGCCAGCAGCCAAGGGGTCACCTACGAGCAGTACTTC. This translates into CASSQGVTYEQYF. The J gene is TRBJ2-7, the V gene TRBV4-1; unclear D gene. There are 13 residues in the CDR3. Trimming cost V 1 base and J 2 bases, with 6 bases left between them. Per the germline V gene, CDR1 is MGHRA and CDR2 is YSYEKL.

This clonotype was counted ten times or more. The gene calls are TRBV6-2 or TRBV6-3 and TRBJ1-1; TRBD1 matches at 7 bases. Germline V lookup: CDR1 MNHEY, CDR2 SVGEGT. CDR3 length equals 16 residues. V was pared by 1 base and J by 6 bases, with 11 bases of the junction left unmatched. This CDR3 reads CASSYLRTGSGAEAFF. The CDR3 bases are TGTGCCAGCAGTTACTTAAGGACAGGCTCCGGGGCTGAAGCTTTCTTT.

This clonotype was detected only a few times. This chain uses TRBV28 with TRBJ2-5, with 9 bases fitting TRBD1. With 2 bases clipped from V and 2 bases from J, the junction kept 3 bases outside the gene matches. The CDR3 spans 15 residues. The germline gives CDR1 MDHEN, CDR2 SYDVKM. The CDR3 coding sequence is TGTGCCAGCAGTTTAGGGACAGGGAAGCAAGAGACCCAGTACTTC. It codes for CASSLGTGKQETQYF.